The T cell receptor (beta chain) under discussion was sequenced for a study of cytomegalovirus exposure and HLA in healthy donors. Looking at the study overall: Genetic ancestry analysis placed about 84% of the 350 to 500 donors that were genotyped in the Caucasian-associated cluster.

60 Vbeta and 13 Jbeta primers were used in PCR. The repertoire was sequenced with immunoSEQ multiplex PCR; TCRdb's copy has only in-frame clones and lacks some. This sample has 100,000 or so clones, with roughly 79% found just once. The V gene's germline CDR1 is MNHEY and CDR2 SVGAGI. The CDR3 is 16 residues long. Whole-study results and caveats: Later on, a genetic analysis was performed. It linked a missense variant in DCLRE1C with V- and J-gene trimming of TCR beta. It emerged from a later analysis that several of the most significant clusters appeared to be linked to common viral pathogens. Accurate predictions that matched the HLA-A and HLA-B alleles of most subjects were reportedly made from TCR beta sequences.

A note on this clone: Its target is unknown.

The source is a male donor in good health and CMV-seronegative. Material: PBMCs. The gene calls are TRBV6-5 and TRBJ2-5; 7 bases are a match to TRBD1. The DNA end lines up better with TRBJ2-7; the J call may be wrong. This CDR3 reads CASSYSGTDLSYEQYF. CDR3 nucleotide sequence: TGTGCCAGCAGTTACTCCGGGACAGACCTCTCCTACGAGCAGTACTTC.